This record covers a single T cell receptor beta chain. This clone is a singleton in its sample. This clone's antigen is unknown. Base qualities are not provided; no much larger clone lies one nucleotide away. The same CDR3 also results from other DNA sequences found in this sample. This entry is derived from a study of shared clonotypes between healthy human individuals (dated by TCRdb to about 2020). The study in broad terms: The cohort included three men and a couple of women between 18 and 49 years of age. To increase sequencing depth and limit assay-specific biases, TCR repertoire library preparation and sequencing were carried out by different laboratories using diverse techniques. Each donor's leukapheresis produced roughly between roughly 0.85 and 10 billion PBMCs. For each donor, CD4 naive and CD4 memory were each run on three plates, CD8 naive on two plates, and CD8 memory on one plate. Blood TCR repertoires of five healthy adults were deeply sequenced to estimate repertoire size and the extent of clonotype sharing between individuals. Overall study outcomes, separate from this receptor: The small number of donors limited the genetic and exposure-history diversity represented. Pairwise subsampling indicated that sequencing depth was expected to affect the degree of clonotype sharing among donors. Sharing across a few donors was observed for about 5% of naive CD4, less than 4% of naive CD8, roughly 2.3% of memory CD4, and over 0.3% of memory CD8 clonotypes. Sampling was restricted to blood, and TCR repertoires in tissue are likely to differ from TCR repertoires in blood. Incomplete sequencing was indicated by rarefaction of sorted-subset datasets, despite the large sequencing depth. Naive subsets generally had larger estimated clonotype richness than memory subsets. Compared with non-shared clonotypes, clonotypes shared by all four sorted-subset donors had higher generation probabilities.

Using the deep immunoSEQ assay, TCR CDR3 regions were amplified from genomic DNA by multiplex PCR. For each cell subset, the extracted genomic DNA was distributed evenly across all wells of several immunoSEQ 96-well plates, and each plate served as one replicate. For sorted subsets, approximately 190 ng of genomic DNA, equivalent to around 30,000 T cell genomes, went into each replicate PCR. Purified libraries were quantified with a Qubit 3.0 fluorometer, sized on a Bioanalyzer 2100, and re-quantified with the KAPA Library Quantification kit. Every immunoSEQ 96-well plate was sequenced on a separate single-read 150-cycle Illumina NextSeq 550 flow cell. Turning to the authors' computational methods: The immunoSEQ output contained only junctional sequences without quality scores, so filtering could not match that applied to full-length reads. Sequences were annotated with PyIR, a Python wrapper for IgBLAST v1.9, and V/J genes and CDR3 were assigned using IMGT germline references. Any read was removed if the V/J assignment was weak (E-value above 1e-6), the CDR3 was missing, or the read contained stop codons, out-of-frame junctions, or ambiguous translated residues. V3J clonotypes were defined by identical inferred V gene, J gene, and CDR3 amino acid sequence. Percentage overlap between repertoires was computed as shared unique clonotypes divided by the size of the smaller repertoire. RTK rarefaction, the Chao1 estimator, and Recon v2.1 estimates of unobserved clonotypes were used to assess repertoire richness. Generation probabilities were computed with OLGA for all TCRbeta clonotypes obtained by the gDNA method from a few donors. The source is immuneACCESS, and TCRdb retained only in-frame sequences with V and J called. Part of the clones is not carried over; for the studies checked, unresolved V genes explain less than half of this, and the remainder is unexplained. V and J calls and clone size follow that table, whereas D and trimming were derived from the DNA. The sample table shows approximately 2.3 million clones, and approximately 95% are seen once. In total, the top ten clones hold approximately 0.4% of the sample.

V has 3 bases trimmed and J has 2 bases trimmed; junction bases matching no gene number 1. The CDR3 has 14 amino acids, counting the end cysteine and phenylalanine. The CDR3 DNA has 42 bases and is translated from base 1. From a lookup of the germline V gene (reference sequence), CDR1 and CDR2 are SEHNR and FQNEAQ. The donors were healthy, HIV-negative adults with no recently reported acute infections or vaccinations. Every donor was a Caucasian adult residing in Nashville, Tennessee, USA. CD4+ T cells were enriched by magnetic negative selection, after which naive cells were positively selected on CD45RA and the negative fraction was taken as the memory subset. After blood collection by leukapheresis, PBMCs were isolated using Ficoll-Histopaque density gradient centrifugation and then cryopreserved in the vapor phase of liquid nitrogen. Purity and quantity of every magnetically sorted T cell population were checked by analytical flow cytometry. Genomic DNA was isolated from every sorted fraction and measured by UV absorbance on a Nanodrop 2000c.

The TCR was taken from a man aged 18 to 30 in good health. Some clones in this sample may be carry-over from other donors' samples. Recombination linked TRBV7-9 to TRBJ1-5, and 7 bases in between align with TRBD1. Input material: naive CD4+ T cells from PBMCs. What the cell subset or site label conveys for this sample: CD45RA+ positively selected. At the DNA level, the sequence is TGTGCCAGCAGCTTCGGACAGGGCAATCAGCCCCAGCATTTT. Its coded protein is CASSFGQGNQPQHF.